These 28 T cell receptor beta chains originate from one sample sequenced in a study of cytomegalovirus exposure and HLA in healthy donors. This PCR relied on a set of 60 Vbeta primers and 13 Jbeta primers. Measured with immunoSEQ multiplex PCR; TCRdb has only the in-frame clones, and not every one. The sample shows roughly 100,000 clones, roughly 80% of them seen only once. The sequenced material came from PBMCs. The receptor set was obtained from a male donor in good health and CMV-seropositive.

The table lists this clone with a few counts. The V call is TRBV7-9, the J call TRBJ2-7; TRBD1 might be the D (5 bases). CDR1 is SEHNR and CDR2 is FQNEAQ in the germline V gene (reference sequence). The CDR3 consists of 12 residues. Between the trimmed V and J ends, which lost 5 bases and 2 bases, there was a span of 7 bases. CDR3: CASSPGTYEQYF. The CDR3 DNA sequence: TGTGCCAGCAGCCCAGGGACCTACGAGCAGTACTTC.

This sequence joins TRBV18 and TRBJ1-1; possible D gene TRBD1, 5 bases. Germline V gene sequence: CDR1 KGHSH, CDR2 LQKENI. V was trimmed by 6 bases and J by 3 bases, leaving 17 bases between them. This CDR3 has 15 residues. DNA of the CDR3: TGTGCCAGCTCCCCCCGGGGGGAGACGGACACTGAAGCTTTCTTT. Translation gives CASSPRGETDTEAFF. Using reference TRBV18 and TRBJ1-1 for the parts outside the CDR3, the full variable domain is NAGVMQNPRHLVRRRGQEARLRCSPMKGHSHVYWYRQLPEEGLKFMVYLQKENIIDESGMPKERFSAEFPKEGPSILRIQQVVRGDSAAYFCASSPRGETDTEAFFGQGTRLTVV.

This chain uses TRBV5-1 with TRBJ2-1; no clear D gene. The CDR3 loop spans 16 amino acids. V was clipped by 4 bases and J by 0 bases, with 14 bases between them. Germline-derived CDR1 and CDR2 are SGHRS and YFSETQ. CDR3 region: CASSPPRSSSYNEQFF. In DNA, the CDR3 is TGCGCCAGCAGCCCCCCGAGGTCCAGCTCCTACAATGAGCAGTTCTTC.

The chain joins TRBV19 to TRBJ2-4, with D tentatively TRBD1 (6 bases). The germline CDR1 and CDR2 sequences are LNHDA and SQIVND (reference sequence). V shed 5 bases and J shed 4 bases, with 12 bases lying between them. This CDR3 region has 14 residues. The CDR3 loop reads CASSSPTGKNIQYF. CDR3 bases: TGTGCCAGTAGTTCCCCGACAGGAAAAAACATTCAGTACTTC.

This clone was counted only a few times. One end of the junction varies from germline; a read error may be responsible. The chain links TRBV5-4 to TRBJ2-7; 10 positions agree with TRBD2. CDR3 length: 15 amino acids. The germline V gene encodes CDR1 SGHNT and CDR2 YYREEE (reference sequence). The CDR3 loop reads CASSQEPSGSYEQYF. In DNA form, the CDR3 reads TGCGCCAGCAGCCAAGAGCCTAGCGGGAGCTACGAGCAGTACTTC.

This chain links TRBV7-2 with TRBJ2-1, with 10 bases matching TRBD1. V shed 0 bases and J 14 bases; nucleotides not matched to a gene: 10. The length of the CDR3 is 15 residues. Germline CDR1 and CDR2: SGHTA and FQGNSA. The CDR3 coding sequence is TGTGCCAGCAGCTTAGCAGTACGCACCGGGACAGGGGAGTTCTTC. It codes for CASSLAVRTGTGEFF.

J is TRBJ1-2 and V is TRBV19, with D maybe TRBD1 (5 bases). Trimming stripped 5 bases from V and 4 bases from J, with 14 bases between. This CDR3 contains 14 residues. Germline values: CDR1 LNHDA, CDR2 SQIVND (reference sequence). The CDR3 loop reads CASSSFQGSYGYTF. In nucleotides, the CDR3 is TGTGCCAGTAGTTCTTTCCAGGGAAGCTATGGCTACACCTTC.

V gene TRBV7-2 combines with J gene TRBJ2-5, with TRBD2 matching over 7 bases. The J call is doubtful: the DNA matches TRBJ2-7 better. This CDR3 has 16 amino acids. CDR1 and CDR2 (germline): SGHTA, FQGNSA. CDR3 amino acids: CASSLEPSGFSYEQYF. The CDR3 DNA reads as TGTGCCAGCAGCTTAGAGCCTAGCGGTTTCTCCTACGAGCAGTACTTC.

About this clone: The junction departs from the called germline gene at one end, perhaps through a read error. This chain links TRBV19 with TRBJ2-7, with 11 bases identical to TRBD2. The germline gives CDR1 LNHDA, CDR2 SQIVND (reference sequence). This CDR3 is 13 amino acids long. This chain's CDR3 is CASNIAGGNEQYF. CDR3 coding DNA: TGTGCCAGTAATATAGCGGGAGGGAACGAGCAGTACTTC.

This sequence joins TRBV14 and TRBJ2-7; D is uncertain. This CDR3 spans 16 amino acids. V lost 3 bases, J lost 4 bases, and 19 bases lay in between. Germline V gene data show CDR1 as SGHDN and CDR2 as FVKESK. The CDR3 region has the DNA TGTGCCAGCAGCCAGGCGAGGCGCGCCAGACGATACGAGCAGTACTTC. Translation gives CASSQARRARRYEQYF.

The genes are TRBV7-2 and TRBJ2-1; 9 bases map to TRBD2. The CDR3 extends over 16 amino acids. Germline assignment: CDR1 SGHTA and CDR2 FQGNSA. The V and J ends lost 3 bases and 2 bases, in that order; junction bases with no gene match: 5. The CDR3 DNA follows: TGTGCCAGCAGCTTTCTAAGCGGGGGGACCTACAATGAGCAGTTCTTC. Its protein is CASSFLSGGTYNEQFF.

The chain has TRBV5-4 and TRBJ2-5; the D gene is possibly TRBD2 (6 bases). Germline V CDR1 and CDR2: SGHNT, YYREEE (reference sequence). The CDR3 sequence is 14 residues long. V lost 4 bases to trimming and J lost 3 bases, with 13 bases between them. The DNA for the CDR3 is TGTGCCAGCAGCCGGCGGGACGGGGAAGAGACCCAGTACTTC. It yields the protein CASSRRDGEETQYF. Full variable domain (remainder filled in from reference TRBV5-4 and TRBJ2-5): ETGVTQSPTHLIKTRGQQVTLRCSSQSGHNTVSWYQQALGQGPQFIFQYYREEENGRGNFPPRFSGLQFPNYSSELNVNALELDDSALYLCASSRRDGEETQYFGPGTRLLVL.

This chain joins TRBV6-8 and TRBJ2-7; TRBD2 agrees at 10 bases. The germline CDR1 and CDR2 sequences are MNHGY and SAAAGT. V shed 3 bases, J shed 2 bases, and the junction held 7 bases outside the gene matches. The CDR3 runs 16 residues. In DNA form, the CDR3 reads TGTGCCAGCAGTTATCATGGACTAGCGGAGACCTACGAGCAGTACTTC. This sequence encodes CASSYHGLAETYEQYF.

In this sample, this clone turned up a few times. The gene calls are TRBV28 and TRBJ2-2; possibly TRBD2 for D (6 bases). Trimming left V 9 bases short and J 4 bases short, with 9 bases between. The CDR3 spans 12 residues. Germline CDR1 is MDHEN and CDR2 is SYDVKM. CDR3 sequence (DNA): TGTGCCAGTCTAGCGATCACCGGGGAGCTGTTTTTT. This codes for CASLAITGELFF.

DNA for the CDR3: TGTGCCAGCAGTCCGGGACTAGAAGCTTTCTTT. Protein: CASSPGLEAFF. This chain links TRBV6-1 with TRBJ1-1; maybe TRBD1 (5 bases). The CDR3 has 11 amino acids. Deletions cut 5 bases from V and 8 bases from J, with 9 bases between. Per germline, CDR1 MNHNS and CDR2 SASEGT.

A word on this clone: The sample holds other DNA sequences that translate to the same CDR3. The chain recombines TRBV7-2 with TRBJ2-3, with D possibly matching TRBD2 (6 bases). Germline values: CDR1 SGHTA, CDR2 FQGNSA. The CDR3 length is 14 residues. V dropped 0 bases and J dropped 3 bases, with 7 bases sitting between them. The CDR3 reads CASSLAGGTDTQYF. The CDR3 nucleotides are TGTGCCAGCAGCTTAGCGGGGGGAACAGATACGCAGTATTTT.

This chain joins TRBV6-1 and TRBJ2-1, with 7 nucleotides matching TRBD2. The junction had 12 bases not matched to a gene; V was cut back by 6 bases and J by 16 bases. The CDR3 loop spans 12 amino acids. CDR1 and CDR2 from the germline V gene are MNHNS and SASEGT. The CDR3 is CASSALPGGRFF. The CDR3, as DNA: TGTGCCAGCAGCGCCCTCCCGGGAGGACGTTTCTTC.

V gene TRBV7-2 combines with J gene TRBJ1-1; maybe TRBD1 (6 bases). CDR1 and CDR2 (germline): SGHTA, FQGNSA. V lost 2 bases and J lost 4, with 17 bases in between. The CDR3 runs 16 residues. Written as DNA, the CDR3 is TGTGCCAGCAGCTTACGCGCACAGGGAGGGATCACTGAAGCTTTCTTT. Translating gives CASSLRAQGGITEAFF.

The chain recombines TRBV9 with TRBJ2-7; D gene uncertain. There are 14 residues in the CDR3. Germline V gene sequence: CDR1 SGDLS, CDR2 YYNGEE. Trimming stripped 0 bases from V and 3 bases from J, with 10 bases between. The chain's CDR3 is CASSVGTGFYEQYF. Here the CDR3 DNA reads TGTGCCAGCAGCGTAGGAACGGGTTTCTACGAGCAGTACTTC. Full variable domain (rest looked up from reference TRBV9 and TRBJ2-7): DSGVTQTPKHLITATGQRVTLRCSPRSGDLSVYWYQQSLDQGLQFLIQYYNGEERAKGNILERFSAQQFPDLHSELNLSSLELGDSALYFCASSVGTGFYEQYFGPGTRLTVT.

The gene calls are TRBV2 and TRBJ1-5; D not certain. The CDR3 has 12 residues. V lost 7 bases, J lost 2 bases, and 6 bases lay in between. Germline CDR1 is SNHLY and CDR2 is FYNNEI. The CDR3: CASTTGNQPQHF. The CDR3 DNA reads TGTGCCAGCACCACAGGCAATCAGCCCCAGCATTTT.

The chain uses TRBV2 and TRBJ2-4; tentative D call: TRBD1 (5 bases). CDR1 is SNHLY and CDR2 is FYNNEI in the germline V gene. V was clipped by 1 base and J by 5 bases, with 6 bases between them. The CDR3 runs to 13 residues. The CDR3 nucleotides read TGTGCCAGCAGTGAAGAAGGGGAAAACATTCAGTACTTC. This codes for CASSEEGENIQYF. Full variable domain (missing parts from reference TRBV2 and TRBJ2-4): EPEVTQTPSHQVTQMGQEVILRCVPISNHLYFYWYRQILGQKVEFLVSFYNNEISEKSEIFDDQFSVERPDGSNFTLKIRSTKLEDSAMYFCASSEEGENIQYFGAGTRLSVL.

The J gene is TRBJ2-3, the V gene TRBV19; 9 bases are shared with TRBD2. This CDR3 is 14 amino acids long. CDR1 is LNHDA, CDR2 SQIVND, per germline (reference sequence). The V and J ends lost 6 bases and 5 bases, in that order; junction bases with no gene match: 6. CDR3 sequence: CASRERGVGDTQYF. Here the CDR3 DNA reads TGTGCCAGTAGAGAGCGGGGGGTCGGAGATACGCAGTATTTT.

V usage is TRBV18 and J usage is TRBJ1-1; TRBD1 might be the D (6 bases). The germline gives CDR1 KGHSH, CDR2 LQKENI. Trimming removed 4 bases at V and 5 bases at J, with 14 bases between. This CDR3 region has 14 residues. The CDR3: CASSHSGGLTEAFF. The DNA of the CDR3 is TGTGCCAGCTCACATTCTGGGGGCCTGACTGAAGCTTTCTTT.

This chain connects TRBV27 to TRBJ1-6; 9 nucleotides align to TRBD1. The CDR3 contains 14 residues. Germline loops: CDR1 MNHEY, CDR2 SMNVEV (reference sequence). Trimming removed 2 bases from V and 12 bases from J; junction bases left unmatched: 5. The CDR3 spells CASSLGTGSKPLHF. Here the CDR3 DNA reads TGTGCCAGCAGTTTAGGGACAGGGAGTAAACCCCTCCACTTT.

This clone was recorded only once. This chain uses TRBV7-2 with TRBJ1-5; D is ambiguous. The CDR3 consists of 15 residues. Trimming removed 0 bases from V and 4 bases from J, with 10 bases in between. CDR1 SGHTA and CDR2 FQGNSA come from the germline V gene. This CDR3 reads CASSLAVQINQPQHF. The CDR3 DNA reads as TGTGCCAGCAGCTTAGCTGTACAGATAAATCAGCCCCAGCATTTT.

This clone was recorded a few times. J is TRBJ1-2 and V is TRBV28; 7 nucleotides line up with TRBD1. Germline V gene data show CDR1 as MDHEN and CDR2 as SYDVKM. The CDR3 runs to 16 residues. V gave up 6 bases and J gave up 5 bases; unmatched junction bases: 15. DNA for the CDR3: TGTGCCAGCAGCCCGTGGGAAAGGGGGCCGGCGTATGGCTACACCTTC. It translates to CASSPWERGPAYGYTF.

This clone was found a few times. V is TRBV2 and J is TRBJ2-1, with 10 bases fitting TRBD2. The V gene's germline CDR1 is SNHLY and CDR2 FYNNEI. The CDR3 consists of 16 residues. With 6 bases clipped from V and 9 bases from J, the junction kept 14 bases outside the gene matches. CDR3 in amino acids: CASRIGLAAGFGEQFF. Written as DNA, the CDR3 is TGTGCCAGCAGGATAGGACTAGCGGCAGGTTTCGGTGAGCAGTTCTTC.

The chain recombines TRBV5-4 with TRBJ2-7; 8 bases are a match to TRBD2. Trimming took 2 bases from V and 6 from J; bases not matched to a gene: 7. CDR1 and CDR2 (germline): SGHNT, YYREEE (reference sequence). The CDR3 covers 14 residues. DNA of the CDR3: TGTGCCAGCAGCTTACTGCGGGAGGAAGGCGAGCAGTACTTC. This gives the protein CASSLLREEGEQYF. Full variable domain (remainder filled in from reference TRBV5-4 and TRBJ2-7): ETGVTQSPTHLIKTRGQQVTLRCSSQSGHNTVSWYQQALGQGPQFIFQYYREEENGRGNFPPRFSGLQFPNYSSELNVNALELDDSALYLCASSLLREEGEQYFGPGTRLTVT.